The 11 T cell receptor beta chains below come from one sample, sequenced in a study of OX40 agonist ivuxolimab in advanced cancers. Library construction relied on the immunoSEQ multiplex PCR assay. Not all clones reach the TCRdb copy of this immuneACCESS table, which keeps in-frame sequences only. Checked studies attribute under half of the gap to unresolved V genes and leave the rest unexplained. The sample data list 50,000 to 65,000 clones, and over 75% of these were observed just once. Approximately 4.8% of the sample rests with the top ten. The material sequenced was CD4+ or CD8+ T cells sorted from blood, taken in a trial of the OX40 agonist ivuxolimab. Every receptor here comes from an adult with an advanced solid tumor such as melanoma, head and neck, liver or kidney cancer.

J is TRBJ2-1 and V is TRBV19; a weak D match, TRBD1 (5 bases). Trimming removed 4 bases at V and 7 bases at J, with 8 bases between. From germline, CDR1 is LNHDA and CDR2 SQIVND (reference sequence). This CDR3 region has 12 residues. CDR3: CASSTDRNEQFF. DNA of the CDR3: TGTGCCAGTAGTACCGACAGAAATGAGCAGTTCTTC.

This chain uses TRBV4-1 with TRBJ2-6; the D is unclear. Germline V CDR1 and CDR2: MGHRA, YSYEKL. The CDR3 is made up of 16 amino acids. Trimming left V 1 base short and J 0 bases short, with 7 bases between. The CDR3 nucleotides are TGCGCCAGCAGCCAAGTGACATTCTCTGGGGCCAACGTCCTGACTTTC. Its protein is CASSQVTFSGANVLTF.

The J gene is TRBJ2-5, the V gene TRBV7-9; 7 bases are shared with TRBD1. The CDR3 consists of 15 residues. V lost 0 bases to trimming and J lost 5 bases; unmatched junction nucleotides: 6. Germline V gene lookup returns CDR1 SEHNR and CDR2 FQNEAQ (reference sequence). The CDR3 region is CASSLAGQRGETQYF. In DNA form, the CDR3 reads TGTGCCAGCAGCTTAGCGGGACAGAGGGGGGAGACCCAGTACTTC.

The CDR3 loop is CASSEVKGNEQYF. CDR3 bases: TGTGCCAGCAGTGAAGTTAAGGGAAACGAGCAGTACTTC. J is TRBJ2-7 and V is TRBV6-1; D not certain. With 1 base removed from V and 5 bases from J, the gap between germline ends came to 9 bases. Per germline, CDR1 MNHNS and CDR2 SASEGT. This CDR3 spans 13 amino acids.

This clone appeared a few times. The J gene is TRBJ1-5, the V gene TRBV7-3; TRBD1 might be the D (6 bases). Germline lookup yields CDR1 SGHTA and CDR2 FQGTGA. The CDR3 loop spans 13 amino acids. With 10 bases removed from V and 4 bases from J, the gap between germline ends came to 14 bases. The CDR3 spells CAKTQGQNQPQHF. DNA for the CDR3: TGTGCCAAAACCCAGGGGCAAAATCAGCCCCAGCATTTT.

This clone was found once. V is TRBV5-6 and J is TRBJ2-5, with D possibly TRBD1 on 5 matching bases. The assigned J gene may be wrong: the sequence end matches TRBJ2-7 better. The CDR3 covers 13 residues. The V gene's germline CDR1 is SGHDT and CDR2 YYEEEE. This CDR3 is CASSLRDSYEQYF. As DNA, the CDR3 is TGTGCCAGCAGCTTGCGAGACAGCTACGAGCAGTACTTC.

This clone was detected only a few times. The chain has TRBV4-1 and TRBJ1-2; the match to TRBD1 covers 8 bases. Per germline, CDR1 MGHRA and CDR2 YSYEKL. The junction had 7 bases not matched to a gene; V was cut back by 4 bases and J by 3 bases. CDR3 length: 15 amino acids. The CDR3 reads CASSPTAGGDYGYTF. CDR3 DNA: TGCGCCAGCAGCCCGACGGCAGGGGGCGACTATGGCTACACCTTC.

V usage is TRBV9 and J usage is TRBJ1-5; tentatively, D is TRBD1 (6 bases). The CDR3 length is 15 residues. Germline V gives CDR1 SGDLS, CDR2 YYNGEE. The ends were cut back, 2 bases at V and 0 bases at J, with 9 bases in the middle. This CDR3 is CASSVAGASNQPQHF. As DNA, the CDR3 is TGTGCCAGCAGCGTCGCGGGGGCTAGCAATCAGCCCCAGCATTTT.

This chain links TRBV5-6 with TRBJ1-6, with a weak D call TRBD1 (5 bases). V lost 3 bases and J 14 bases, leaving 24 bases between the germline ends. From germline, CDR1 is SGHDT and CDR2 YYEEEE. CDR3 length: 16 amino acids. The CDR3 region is CASSSPFGTEINSLHF. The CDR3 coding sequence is TGTGCCAGCAGCTCGCCCTTCGGGACGGAAATAAATTCCCTCCACTTT.

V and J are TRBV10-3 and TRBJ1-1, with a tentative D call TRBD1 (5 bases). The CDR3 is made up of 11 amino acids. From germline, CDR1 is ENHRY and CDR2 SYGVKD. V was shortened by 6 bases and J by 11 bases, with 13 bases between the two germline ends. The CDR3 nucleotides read TGTGCCATCAGGAGCCAGGGAGAGGCTTTCTTT. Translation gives CAIRSQGEAFF.

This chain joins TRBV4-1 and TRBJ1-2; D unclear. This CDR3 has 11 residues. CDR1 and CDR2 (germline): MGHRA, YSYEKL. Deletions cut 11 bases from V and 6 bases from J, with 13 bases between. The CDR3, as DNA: TGCGCCTCCGAGGGAGGGCATGGCTACACCTTC. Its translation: CASEGGHGYTF.